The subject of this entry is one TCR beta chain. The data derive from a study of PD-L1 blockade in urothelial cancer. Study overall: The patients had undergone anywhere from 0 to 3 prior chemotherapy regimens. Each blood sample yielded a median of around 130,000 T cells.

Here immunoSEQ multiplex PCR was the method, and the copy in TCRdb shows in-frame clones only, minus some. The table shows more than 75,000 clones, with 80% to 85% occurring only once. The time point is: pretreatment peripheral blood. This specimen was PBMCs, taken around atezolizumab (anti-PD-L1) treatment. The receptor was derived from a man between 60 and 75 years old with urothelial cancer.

Here the CDR3 DNA reads TGTGCCAGCAGCGTAGCTGGCGGGGGAGAGACCCAGTACTTC. It yields the protein CASSVAGGGETQYF. The chain uses TRBV9 and TRBJ2-5; 7 bases are a match to TRBD2. V lost 0 bases and J lost 4; bases outside the gene matches: 3. CDR1 SGDLS and CDR2 YYNGEE come from the germline V gene. The CDR3 runs to 14 residues.